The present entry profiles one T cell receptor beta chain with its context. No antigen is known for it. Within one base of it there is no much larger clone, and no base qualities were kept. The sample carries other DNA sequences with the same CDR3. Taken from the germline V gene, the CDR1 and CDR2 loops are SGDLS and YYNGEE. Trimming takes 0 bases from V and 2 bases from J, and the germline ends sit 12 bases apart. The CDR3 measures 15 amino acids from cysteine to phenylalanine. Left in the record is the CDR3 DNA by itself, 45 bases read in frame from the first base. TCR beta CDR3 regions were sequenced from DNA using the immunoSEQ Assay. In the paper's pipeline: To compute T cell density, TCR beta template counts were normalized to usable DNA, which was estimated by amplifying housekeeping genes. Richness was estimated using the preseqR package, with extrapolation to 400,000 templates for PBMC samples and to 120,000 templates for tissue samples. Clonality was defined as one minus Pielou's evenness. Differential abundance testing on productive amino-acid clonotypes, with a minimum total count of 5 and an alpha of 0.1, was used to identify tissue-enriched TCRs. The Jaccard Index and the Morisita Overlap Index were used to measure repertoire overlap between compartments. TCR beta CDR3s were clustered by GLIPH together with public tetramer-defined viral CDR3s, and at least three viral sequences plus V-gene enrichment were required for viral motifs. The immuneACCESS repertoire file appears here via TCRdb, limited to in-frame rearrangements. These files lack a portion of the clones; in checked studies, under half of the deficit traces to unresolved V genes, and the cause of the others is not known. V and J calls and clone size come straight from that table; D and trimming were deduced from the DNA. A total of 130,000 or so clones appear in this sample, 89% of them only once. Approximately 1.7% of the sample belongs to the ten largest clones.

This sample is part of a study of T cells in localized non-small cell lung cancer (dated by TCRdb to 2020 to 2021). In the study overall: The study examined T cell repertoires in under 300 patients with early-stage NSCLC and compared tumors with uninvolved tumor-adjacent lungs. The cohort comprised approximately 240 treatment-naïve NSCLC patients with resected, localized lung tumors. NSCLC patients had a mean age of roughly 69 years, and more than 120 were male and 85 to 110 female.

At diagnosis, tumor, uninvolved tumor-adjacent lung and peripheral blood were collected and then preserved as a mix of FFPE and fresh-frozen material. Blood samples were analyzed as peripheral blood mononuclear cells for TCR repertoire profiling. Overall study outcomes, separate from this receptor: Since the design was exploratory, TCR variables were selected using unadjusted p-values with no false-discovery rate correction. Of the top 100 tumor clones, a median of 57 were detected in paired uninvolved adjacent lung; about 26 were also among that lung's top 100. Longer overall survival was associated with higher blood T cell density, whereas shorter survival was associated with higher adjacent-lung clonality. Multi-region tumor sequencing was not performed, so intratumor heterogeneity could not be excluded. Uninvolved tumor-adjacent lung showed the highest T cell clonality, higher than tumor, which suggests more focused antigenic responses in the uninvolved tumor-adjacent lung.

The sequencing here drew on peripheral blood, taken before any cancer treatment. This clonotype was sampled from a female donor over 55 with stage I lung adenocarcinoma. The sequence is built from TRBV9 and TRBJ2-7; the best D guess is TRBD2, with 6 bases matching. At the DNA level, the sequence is TGTGCCAGCAGCGTAGGGATAGCGGTACCCTACGAGCAGTACTTC. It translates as CASSVGIAVPYEQYF.